Listed here are 22 T cell receptor beta chains from one sample, sequenced in a study of CD8+CD57+ T cells in acquired aplastic anemia. Genomic DNA was employed as the template in profiling TCR beta VDJ and CDR3. TCRdb called the reads again in MiXCR, with one record for every CDR3 protein. The sample has some 82,000 distinct CDR3 sequences, about half seen once. The sequenced sample consisted of sorted CD4+, CD8+, or CD8+CD57+ T cells (not recorded which) from PBMCs. These receptors came from a human donor in good health, serving as a control.

There are a few counts of this clonotype. A much bigger clone sits one base away, suggesting this may be a read error. The chain links TRBV12-3 or TRBV12-4 to TRBJ2-7; 9 nucleotides align to TRBD1. V lost 3 bases, J lost 5 bases, and 5 bases stayed unmatched. The CDR3 covers 14 residues. The CDR3 DNA reads as TGTGCCAGCAGTTTCGGGACAGGGATCCACGAGCAGTACTTC. This translates into CASSFGTGIHEQYF.

The V gene is TRBV25-1, the J gene TRBJ2-5; 9 bases agree with TRBD2. Per the germline V gene, CDR1 is MGHDK and CDR2 is SYGVNS. CDR3 size: 14 residues. The trim removed 5 bases at V and 4 bases at J, leaving 5 bases unmatched. The CDR3 reads CASSQRGVGETQYF. CDR3 DNA sequence: TGTGCCAGCAGTCAGCGGGGGGTTGGAGAGACCCAGTACTTC. The whole variable domain, filled in from reference TRBV25-1 and TRBJ2-5, reads EADIYQTPRYLVIGTGKKITLECSQTMGHDKMYWYQQDPGMELHLIHYSYGVNSTEKGDLSSESTVSRIRTEHFPLTLESARPSHTSQYLCASSQRGVGETQYFGPGTRLLVL.

In its sample, this clonotype was seen many times. V and J are TRBV10-2 and TRBJ2-7; TRBD1 matches 9 bases. This CDR3 is built from 13 residues. The germline V gene encodes CDR1 WSHSY and CDR2 SAAADI. V trimming: 7 bases; J trimming: 3 bases; junction bases outside the gene matches: 4. The DNA for the CDR3 is TGCGCCAGCAACCCGGGACAGGGCTACGAGCAGTACTTC. It codes for CASNPGQGYEQYF.

This chain links TRBV7-2 with TRBJ1-2; no clear D. In germline, CDR1 is SGHTA, CDR2 FQGNSA. The CDR3 sequence is 12 residues long. V was trimmed by 4 bases and J by 4 bases, leaving 7 bases between them. CDR3 sequence (DNA): TGTGCCAGCAGCTCCGAGGTCTATGGCTACACCTTC. As protein: CASSSEVYGYTF.

This clonotype was seen ten or more times. This sequence joins TRBV19 and TRBJ2-7; D gene uncertain. Germline loops: CDR1 LNHDA, CDR2 SQIVND (reference sequence). This CDR3 has 13 residues. Between the trimmed V and J ends, which lost 3 bases and 4 bases, there was a span of 10 bases. DNA of the CDR3: TGTGCCAGTAGTATTTCTCTGGGTTACGAGCAGTACTTC. This gives the protein CASSISLGYEQYF. The full variable domain, with the rest looked up from reference TRBV19 and TRBJ2-7, is DGGITQSPKYLFRKEGQNVTLSCEQNLNHDAMYWYRQDPGQGLRLIYYSQIVNDFQKGDIAEGYSVSREKKESFPLTVTSAQKNPTAFYLCASSISLGYEQYFGPGTRLTVT.

A remark on this clonotype: Possible read error: a much larger clone is one base away. The V and J genes are TRBV20-1 and TRBJ1-1; D gene ambiguous. Trimming cost V 5 bases and J 4 bases, with 23 bases left between them. The CDR3 is made up of 16 amino acids. Germline V gives CDR1 DFQATT, CDR2 SNEGSKA (reference sequence). CDR3 sequence (DNA): TGCAGTGCTGGCGACATCTTCGGGGATAGAGGCACTGAAGCTTTCTTT. Protein: CSAGDIFGDRGTEAFF.

The chain couples TRBV2 to TRBJ2-7; the match to TRBD2 covers 9 bases. V lost 6 bases to trimming and J lost 5 bases; unmatched junction nucleotides: 8. Germline V gene lookup returns CDR1 SNHLY and CDR2 FYNNEI. The length of the CDR3 is 14 residues. CDR3 bases: TGTGCCAGCAGCGGGTCTAGCGGGAACCACGAGCAGTACTTC. It specifies CASSGSSGNHEQYF.

This clonotype was seen more than once but under ten times. V and J are TRBV5-1 and TRBJ2-7; no reliable D call. The length of the CDR3 is 16 residues. Trimming took off 0 bases at V and 0 bases at J, with 13 bases between the two ends. Germline values: CDR1 SGHRS, CDR2 YFSETQ. CDR3 residues: CASSLGVPVSSYEQYF. For the CDR3, the DNA is TGCGCCAGCAGCTTGGGAGTCCCCGTTAGCTCCTACGAGCAGTACTTC.

This clonotype came up many times. The V gene is TRBV6-1, the J gene TRBJ1-5; TRBD1 is a possible D gene (6 bases). V shed 6 bases and J shed 7 bases, with 13 bases lying between them. This CDR3 region has 13 residues. Germline V gene sequence: CDR1 MNHNS, CDR2 SASEGT. The chain's CDR3 is CASRERDNQPQHF. The CDR3 DNA follows: TGTGCCAGCAGGGAGAGGGACAACCAGCCCCAGCATTTT.

This clonotype was observed many times. The genes are TRBV7-9 and TRBJ1-5; TRBD1 agrees at 10 bases. CDR3 size: 14 residues. CDR1 and CDR2 (germline): SEHNR, FQNEAQ (reference sequence). V lost 5 bases and J lost 7; bases outside the gene matches: 5. The CDR3 spells CASSTGTGEQPQHF. DNA for the CDR3: TGTGCCAGCAGCACCGGGACAGGGGAACAGCCCCAGCATTTT.

The chain is built from TRBV20-1 and TRBJ2-5, with 10 nucleotides matching TRBD2. J gave up 2 bases and V 1 base, and 4 bases lay outside the gene matches. Germline V lookup: CDR1 DFQATT, CDR2 SNEGSKA (reference sequence). CDR3 length: 15 amino acids. The CDR3 DNA reads as TGCAGTGCTAGAGTTGGGACTAGCGTACAAGAGACCCAGTACTTC. This encodes CSARVGTSVQETQYF.

This clonotype was recorded at least ten times. This chain uses TRBV19 with TRBJ1-6, with D maybe TRBD1 (6 bases). V gave up 5 bases and J gave up 12 bases, with 20 bases separating them. Germline assignment: CDR1 LNHDA and CDR2 SQIVND (reference sequence). The CDR3 consists of 15 residues. The CDR3 loop is CASSPTLGHQEPLHF. Here the CDR3 DNA reads TGTGCCAGTAGTCCCACCTTGGGACACCAGGAACCCCTCCACTTT.

V usage is TRBV24-1 and J usage is TRBJ1-2; TRBD1 is a possible D gene (5 bases). Germline values: CDR1 KGHDR, CDR2 SFDVKD. The CDR3 consists of 13 residues. Deletions cut 5 bases from V and 2 bases from J, with 8 bases between. The CDR3 region is CATSAGTNYGYTF. The CDR3 DNA sequence: TGTGCCACCAGTGCGGGGACCAACTATGGCTACACCTTC.

J is TRBJ1-1 and V is TRBV10-2, with 7 bases that match TRBD1. The CDR3 length is 15 residues. V lost 2 bases, J lost 2 bases, and 5 bases stayed unmatched. The germline gives CDR1 WSHSY, CDR2 SAAADI. CDR3 amino acids: CASSELRDRNTEAFF. The CDR3 coding sequence is TGCGCCAGCAGTGAGCTCCGGGACAGAAACACTGAAGCTTTCTTT.

This clonotype was counted many times. The genes are TRBV20-1 and TRBJ1-6, with a tentative D call TRBD1 (5 bases). The germline V gene has CDR1 DFQATT and CDR2 SNEGSKA (reference sequence). Deletions cut 4 bases from V and 7 bases from J, with 17 bases between. CDR3 length: 15 residues. CDR3 sequence (DNA): TGCAGTGCTACCCCCCCCGGCCAGGGAAATTCACCCCTCCACTTT. It specifies CSATPPGQGNSPLHF.

This clonotype was counted at least ten times. The CDR3, as DNA: TGCAGTGCTAGGGACCGGGATAGCAATCAGCCCCAGCATTTT. It specifies CSARDRDSNQPQHF. J is TRBJ1-5 and V is TRBV20-1; no definite D call. Trimming removed 3 bases from V and 0 bases from J, with 9 bases in between. Germline CDR1 is DFQATT and CDR2 is SNEGSKA (reference sequence). This CDR3 comprises 14 residues.

The sample holds a few counts of this clonotype. V usage is TRBV6-1 and J usage is TRBJ1-4; 7 nucleotides agree with TRBD1. CDR3 size: 16 residues. Trimming cost V 6 bases and J 5 bases; bases outside gene matches: 12. Germline CDR1 reads MNHNS; CDR2 reads SASEGT. The CDR3 spells CASSMVIGTENEKLFF. In nucleotides, the CDR3 is TGTGCCAGCAGCATGGTAATCGGGACAGAGAATGAAAAACTGTTTTTT.

This clonotype was recorded a few times. The V gene is TRBV7-1, the J gene TRBJ2-1; a weak D match, TRBD2 (6 bases). TRBV7-1 falls under the ORF class, with uncertain function. V was cut by 5 bases and J by 0 bases, with 17 bases left in between. This CDR3 is built from 17 residues. The CDR3 reads CASSAHWSSGSYNEQFF. The CDR3 coding sequence is TGTGCCAGCAGCGCCCACTGGAGTAGCGGCTCCTACAATGAGCAGTTCTTC.

To note about this clonotype: An end of the junction differs from the germline gene, which may be a read error. This chain uses TRBV25-1 with TRBJ1-1; D gene ambiguous. CDR1 and CDR2 (germline): MGHDK, SYGVNS. The CDR3 spans 14 residues. The DNA of the CDR3 is TGTGCCAGCAGCTTGCTGGGCGAAAGGGCTGAAGTTTTCTTT. The encoded protein is CASSLLGERAEVFF.

The chain links TRBV25-1 to TRBJ1-2, with 9 bases that match TRBD1. Germline V gene data show CDR1 as MGHDK and CDR2 as SYGVNS. Germline trimming cut 6 bases from V and 4 bases from J; bases unmatched to any gene: 21. The CDR3 is 19 residues long. CDR3 nucleotide sequence: TGTGCCAGCAGCGTTGATTCCCGCCCGGACAGGGGCAGTTTCTATGGCTACACCTTC. Its protein is CASSVDSRPDRGSFYGYTF.

This chain uses TRBV9 with TRBJ2-1; the D gene is possibly TRBD1 (5 bases). Germline values: CDR1 SGDLS, CDR2 YYNGEE. The CDR3 extends over 14 amino acids. The V gene lost 0 bases and the J gene lost 9 bases, with 13 bases spanning the gap. CDR3 region: CASSVGPQVSEQFF. The CDR3 nucleotides read TGTGCCAGCAGCGTAGGGCCACAGGTCAGTGAGCAGTTCTTC.

The gene calls are TRBV20-1 and TRBJ1-3; D gene unclear. The germline CDR1 and CDR2 sequences are DFQATT and SNEGSKA (reference sequence). The CDR3 is made up of 16 amino acids. Between the trimmed V and J ends, which lost 0 bases and 4 bases, there was a span of 16 bases. CDR3 DNA: TGCAGTGCTAGAGATCTGCGACGGGAGGCCGGAAACACCATATATTTT. As protein: CSARDLRREAGNTIYF.